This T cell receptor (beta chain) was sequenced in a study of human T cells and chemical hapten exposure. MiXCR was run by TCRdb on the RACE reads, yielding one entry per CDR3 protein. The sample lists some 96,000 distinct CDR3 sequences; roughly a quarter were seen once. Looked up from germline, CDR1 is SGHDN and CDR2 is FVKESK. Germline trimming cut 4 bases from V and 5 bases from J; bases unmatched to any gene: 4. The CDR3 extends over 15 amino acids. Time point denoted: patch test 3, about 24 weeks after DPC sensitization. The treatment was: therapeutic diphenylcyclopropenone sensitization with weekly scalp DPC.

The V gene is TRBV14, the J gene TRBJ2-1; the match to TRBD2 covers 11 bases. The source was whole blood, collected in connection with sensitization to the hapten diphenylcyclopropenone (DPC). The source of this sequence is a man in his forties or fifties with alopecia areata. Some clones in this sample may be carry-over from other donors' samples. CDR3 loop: CASSPLTSGNNEQFF. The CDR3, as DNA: TGTGCCAGCAGCCCCTTGACTAGCGGGAACAATGAGCAGTTCTTC.